Listed below are T cell receptor beta chains from one sample, sequenced in a study of T cell changes during pregnancy in multiple sclerosis. The data were produced by immunoSEQ multiplex PCR, yet TCRdb's version contains in-frame clones alone and is incomplete. The data contain tens of thousands of clones, 91% of them singletons. The sequences come from peripheral blood, collected after pregnancy. The receptors here all came from a female donor in good health, enrolled as a control in a pregnancy study. Both conserved end residues are part of each CDR3. Fields, in order: CDR3 DNA, CDR3 protein, clone size, D gene, J gene, V gene. The D gene is left open where the match is weak. The size of a clone is reported for some rows only, either as once, few or many, or as a class for expanded clones.

TGCGCCAGCAGCCAGGACCGGACAGGCTACTATGGCTACACCTTC CASSQDRTGYYGYTF NA TRBD1 TRBJ1-2 TRBV4-3
TGTGCCAGCAGCTTAGGGGGCAACAACTTCTATGGCTACACCTTC CASSLGGNNFYGYTF few NA TRBJ1-2 TRBV7-2
TGTGCCAGCGGCCTTCGACTAGCGGGGGGTGGGGAGCTGTTTTTT CASGLRLAGGGELFF NA TRBD2 TRBJ2-2 TRBV6-5
TGTGCCAGCATGAGCGGGAGTGGGCATCAGCCCCAGCATTTT CASMSGSGHQPQHF NA NA TRBJ1-5 TRBV27
TGTGCCAGCAGGATCGGGACACCTGGTGCCTACGAGCAGTACTTC CASRIGTPGAYEQYF NA NA TRBJ2-7 TRBV6-5
TGCAGCCCCCAAAAACGGGACAGGGGGGAAAAACTGTTTTTT CSPQKRDRGEKLFF NA TRBD1 TRBJ1-4 TRBV29-1
TGTGCCAGTAGGGGTTTACAGGGGGGTTTTATGCAGCCCCAGCATTTT CASRGLQGGFMQPQHF NA TRBD1 TRBJ1-5 TRBV19
TGCGCCAGCAGCCAAGAAGCGGGGGGGGTTAAAGAGACCCAGTACTTC CASSQEAGGVKETQYF NA TRBD2 TRBJ2-5 TRBV4-3
TGTGCCAGCAGCTTAGGCGGAACCGGGGAGCTGTTTTTT CASSLGGTGELFF NA NA TRBJ2-2 TRBV7-9
TGTGCCAGCTCACCGACGCCCGGGACTTCACATCCCACCTTC CASSPTPGTSHPTF NA NA TRBJ1-2 TRBV18
TGTGCCAGCAGCGGGACAGGGTCTTTGAATGGCTACACCTTC CASSGTGSLNGYTF NA TRBD1 TRBJ1-2 TRBV13
TGTGCCTGGAGAGGAACCGGGACAGGGGGGTACGGGCAGTACTTC CAWRGTGTGGYGQYF NA TRBD1 TRBJ2-7 TRBV30
TGCGCCAGCAGCCAAGTGGGTGCCAGGGGTTGGTACGAGCAGTACTTC CASSQVGARGWYEQYF NA NA TRBJ2-7 TRBV4-1
TGCGCCAGCAGCTTGTTGGTACGCGAGGGCTACACCTTC CASSLLVREGYTF NA NA TRBJ1-2 TRBV5-1
TGTGCCAGCAGTTTGGGAGGGTTACAAATCGGTTCACCCCTCCACTTT CASSLGGLQIGSPLHF NA NA TRBJ1-6 TRBV27
TGTGCCAGCAGTCAAGAGGGGACAGGGGGTTCACCCCTCCACTTT CASSQEGTGGSPLHF NA TRBD1 TRBJ1-6 TRBV11-2
TGTGCCACCGGACACGCAGGGACACCTAGCTCTGGGGCCAACGTCCTGACTTTC CATGHAGTPSSGANVLTF NA NA TRBJ2-6 TRBV15
TGTGCCTGGAGTGTCGCAGCGAACTATGGCTACACCTTC CAWSVAANYGYTF NA NA TRBJ1-2 TRBV30
TGTGCCAGCAGCTTAATCCAGGGCTATGGCTACACCTTC CASSLIQGYGYTF NA NA TRBJ1-2 TRBV7-9
TGTGCCTGGAGCCCATCAGGGGTTAGGTATACGCAGTATTTT CAWSPSGVRYTQYF NA NA TRBJ2-3 TRBV30
TGCGCCAGCAGCTACAGGGGGGTGGCCAACGTCCTGACTTTC CASSYRGVANVLTF NA TRBD1 TRBJ2-6 TRBV5-1
TGTGCCAGCAGCGCGGGACAGCCTTTTCCCTACGAGCAGTACTTC CASSAGQPFPYEQYF NA NA TRBJ2-7 TRBV5-4
TGTGCCAGCAGCTTTGGGGGGGCCCGGGAGACCCAGTACTTC CASSFGGARETQYF NA NA TRBJ2-5 TRBV7-3
TGTGCCAGCAGCGTAGGGCTAGAGAGGGATGAGCAGTTCTTC CASSVGLERDEQFF NA NA TRBJ2-1 TRBV9
TGCAGCGCCGACAGTAACTATGGCTACACCTTC CSADSNYGYTF NA NA TRBJ1-2 TRBV29-1
TGTGCCAGCAGCCGCTTCCGCCTGGACATATATGGCTACACCTTC CASSRFRLDIYGYTF NA NA TRBJ1-2 TRBV7-8
TGTGCCAGCAGCGCTGGAGCGGGGGGGCGCACAGATACGCAGTATTTT CASSAGAGGRTDTQYF NA TRBD2 TRBJ2-3 TRBV9
TGTGCCTGGAGCGGGGGTAGCAATCAGCCCCAGCATTTT CAWSGGSNQPQHF NA NA TRBJ1-5 TRBV30
TGTGCCAGCAGTGTACAGGGTAATCAGCCCCAGCATTTT CASSVQGNQPQHF NA NA TRBJ1-5 TRBV2
TGTGCCAGCAGTGGTGCAGGCTATGGCTACACCTTC CASSGAGYGYTF NA NA TRBJ1-2 TRBV25-1